This record looks at one T cell receptor (beta chain) sequence and its context. Its antigen is as yet unknown. CDR1 and CDR2 from the germline V gene are SNHLY and FYNNEI. After removal of 6 bases from V and 1 base from J, the junction contained 5 bases not matched to a gene. The CDR3 consists of 15 residues. In replicate PCRs of sorted subsets, approximately 200 ng DNA, approximately 28,000 T cell genomes, was used. Profiling relied on immunoSEQ multiplex PCR, and the TCRdb table lists in-frame clones only, not all of them. The sample consists of about a million clones, about 75% of them appearing once. This entry is derived from a study of shared clonotypes between healthy human individuals. Overall study findings and caveats: Between four donors, naive CD4 clonotypes were shared at a level of approximately 5%.

The gene calls are TRBV2 and TRBJ2-3; 9 bases are shared with TRBD2. The sequenced sample consisted of memory CD4+ T cells sorted from blood. Subset meaning: CD45RA-negative fraction. The clonotype comes from a man aged 18-30 years in good health. The CDR3 region is CASSSGGKGTDTQYF. The CDR3 DNA sequence: TGTGCCAGCAGCAGCGGGGGGAAGGGCACAGATACGCAGTATTTT.